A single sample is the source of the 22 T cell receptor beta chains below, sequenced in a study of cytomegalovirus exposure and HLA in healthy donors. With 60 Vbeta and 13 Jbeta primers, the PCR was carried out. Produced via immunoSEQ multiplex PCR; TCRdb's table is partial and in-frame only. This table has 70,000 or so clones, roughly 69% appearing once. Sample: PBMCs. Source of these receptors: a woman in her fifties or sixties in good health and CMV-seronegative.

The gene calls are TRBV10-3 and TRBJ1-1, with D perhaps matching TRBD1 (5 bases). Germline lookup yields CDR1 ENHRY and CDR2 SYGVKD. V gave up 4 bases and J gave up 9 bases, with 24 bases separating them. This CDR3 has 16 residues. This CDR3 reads CAISASGGSGTQKAFF. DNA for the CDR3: TGTGCCATCAGTGCCTCGGGAGGGTCGGGGACTCAAAAAGCTTTCTTT.

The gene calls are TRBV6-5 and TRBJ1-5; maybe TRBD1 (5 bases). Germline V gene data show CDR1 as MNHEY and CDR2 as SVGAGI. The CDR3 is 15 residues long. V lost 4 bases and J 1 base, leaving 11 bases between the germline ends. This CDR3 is CASSSGSASNQPQHF. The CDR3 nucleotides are TGTGCCAGCAGTTCAGGGTCAGCGAGCAATCAGCCCCAGCATTTT.

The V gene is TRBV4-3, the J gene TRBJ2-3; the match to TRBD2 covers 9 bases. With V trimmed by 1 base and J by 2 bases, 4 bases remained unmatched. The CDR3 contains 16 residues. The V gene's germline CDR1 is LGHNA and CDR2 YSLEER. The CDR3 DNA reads TGCGCCAGCAGCCAAGGGAGCGGGAGGACCACAGATACGCAGTATTTT. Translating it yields CASSQGSGRTTDTQYF.

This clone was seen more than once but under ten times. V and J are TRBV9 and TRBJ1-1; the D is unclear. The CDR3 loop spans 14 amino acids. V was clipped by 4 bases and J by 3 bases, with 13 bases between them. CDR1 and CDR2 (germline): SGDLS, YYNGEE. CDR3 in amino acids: CASSLEVGDTEAFF. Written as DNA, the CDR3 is TGTGCCAGCAGCCTAGAGGTCGGGGACACTGAAGCTTTCTTT. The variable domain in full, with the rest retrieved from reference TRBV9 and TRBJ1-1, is DSGVTQTPKHLITATGQRVTLRCSPRSGDLSVYWYQQSLDQGLQFLIQYYNGEERAKGNILERFSAQQFPDLHSELNLSSLELGDSALYFCASSLEVGDTEAFFGQGTRLTVV.

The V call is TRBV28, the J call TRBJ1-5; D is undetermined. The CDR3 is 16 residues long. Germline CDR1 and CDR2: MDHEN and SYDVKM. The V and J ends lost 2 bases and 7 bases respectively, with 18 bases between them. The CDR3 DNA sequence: TGTGCCAGCAGTTTAGTTTCTCGGGGTGTCAGACAGCCCCAGCATTTT. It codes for CASSLVSRGVRQPQHF.

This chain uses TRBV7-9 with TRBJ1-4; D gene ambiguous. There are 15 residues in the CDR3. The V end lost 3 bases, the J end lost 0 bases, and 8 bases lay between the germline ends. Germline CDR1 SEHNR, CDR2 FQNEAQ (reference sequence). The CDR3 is CASSFPSTTNEKLFF. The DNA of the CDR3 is TGTGCCAGCAGCTTTCCATCTACAACTAATGAAAAACTGTTTTTT.

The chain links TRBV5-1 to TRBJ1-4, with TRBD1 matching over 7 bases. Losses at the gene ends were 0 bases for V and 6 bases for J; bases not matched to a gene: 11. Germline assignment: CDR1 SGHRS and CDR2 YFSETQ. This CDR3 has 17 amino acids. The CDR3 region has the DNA TGCGCCAGCAGCTTGGGCGCCACAGGGGTAGGGGATGAAAAACTGTTTTTT. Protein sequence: CASSLGATGVGDEKLFF.

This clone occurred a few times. The CDR3 DNA reads TGTGCTAGTGGTTCCCGGATCGGGGAGACCCAGTACTTC. This translates into CASGSRIGETQYF. V usage is TRBV12-5 and J usage is TRBJ2-5; D is ambiguous. Germline V CDR1 and CDR2: LGHNT, FRNRAP. CDR3 length equals 13 residues. The V gene lost 4 bases and the J gene lost 5 bases, with 11 bases spanning the gap.

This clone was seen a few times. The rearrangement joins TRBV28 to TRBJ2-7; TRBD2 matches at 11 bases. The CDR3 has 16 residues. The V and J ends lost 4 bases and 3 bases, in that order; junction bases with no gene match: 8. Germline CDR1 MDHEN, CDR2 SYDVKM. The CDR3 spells CASSSSGTSGFYEQYF. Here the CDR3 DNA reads TGTGCCAGCAGTTCATCCGGGACTAGCGGATTCTACGAGCAGTACTTC.

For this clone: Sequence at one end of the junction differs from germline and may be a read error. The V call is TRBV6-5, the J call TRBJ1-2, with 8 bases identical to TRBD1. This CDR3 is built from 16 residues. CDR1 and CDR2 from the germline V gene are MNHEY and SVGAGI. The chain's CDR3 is CASSYRPGQGAYGHTF. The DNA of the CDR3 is TGTGCCAGCAGTTACAGACCAGGACAGGGCGCATATGGCCACACCTTC.

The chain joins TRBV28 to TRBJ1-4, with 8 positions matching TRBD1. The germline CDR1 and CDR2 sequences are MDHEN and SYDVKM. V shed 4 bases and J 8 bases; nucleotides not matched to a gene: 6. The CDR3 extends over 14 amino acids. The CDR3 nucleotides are TGTGCCAGCAGTTCCCAGGGGGCGGAGGAAAAACTGTTTTTT. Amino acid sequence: CASSSQGAEEKLFF.

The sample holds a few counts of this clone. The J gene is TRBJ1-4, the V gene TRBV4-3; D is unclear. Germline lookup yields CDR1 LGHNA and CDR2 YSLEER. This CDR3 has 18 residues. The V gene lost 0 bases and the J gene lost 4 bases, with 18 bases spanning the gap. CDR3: CASSQDLIGKPFNEKLFF. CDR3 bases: TGCGCCAGCAGCCAAGATCTTATCGGGAAACCTTTTAATGAAAAACTGTTTTTT.

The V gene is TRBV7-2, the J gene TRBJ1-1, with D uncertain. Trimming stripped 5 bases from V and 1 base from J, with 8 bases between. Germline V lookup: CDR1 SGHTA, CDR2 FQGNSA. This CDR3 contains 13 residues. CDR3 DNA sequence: TGTGCCAGCAGCCCAACACCGAACACTGAAGCTTTCTTT. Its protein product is CASSPTPNTEAFF.

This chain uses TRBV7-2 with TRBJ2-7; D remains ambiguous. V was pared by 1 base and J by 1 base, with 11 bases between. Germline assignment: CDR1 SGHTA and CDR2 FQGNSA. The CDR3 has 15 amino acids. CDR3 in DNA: TGTGCCAGCAGCTTAGGCAGGTTAACTTCCTACGAGCAGTACTTC. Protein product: CASSLGRLTSYEQYF.

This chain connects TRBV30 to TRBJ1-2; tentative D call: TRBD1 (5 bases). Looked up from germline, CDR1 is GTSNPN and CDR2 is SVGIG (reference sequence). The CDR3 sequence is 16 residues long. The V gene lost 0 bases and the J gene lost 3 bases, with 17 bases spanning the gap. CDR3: CAWSVPPARGDYGYTF. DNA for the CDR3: TGTGCCTGGAGTGTACCGCCGGCAAGGGGTGACTATGGCTACACCTTC.

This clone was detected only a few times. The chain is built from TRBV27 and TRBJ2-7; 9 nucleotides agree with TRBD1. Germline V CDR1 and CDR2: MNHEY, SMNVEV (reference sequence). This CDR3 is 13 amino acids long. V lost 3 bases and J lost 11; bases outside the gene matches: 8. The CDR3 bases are TGTGCCAGCAGTTTGACGCGCCGGGACAGGGAGTACTTC. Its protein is CASSLTRRDREYF.

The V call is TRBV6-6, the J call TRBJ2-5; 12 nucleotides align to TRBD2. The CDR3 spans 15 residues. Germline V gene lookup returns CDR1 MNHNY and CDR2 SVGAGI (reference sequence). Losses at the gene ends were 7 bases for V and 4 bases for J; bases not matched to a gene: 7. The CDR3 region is CASNQLAGGGETQYF. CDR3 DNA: TGTGCCAGCAACCAACTAGCGGGAGGTGGAGAGACCCAGTACTTC.

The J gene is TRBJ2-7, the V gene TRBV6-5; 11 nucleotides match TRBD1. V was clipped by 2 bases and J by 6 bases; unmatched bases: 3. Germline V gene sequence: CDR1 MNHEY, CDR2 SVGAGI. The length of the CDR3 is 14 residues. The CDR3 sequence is CASSYQDRGREQYF. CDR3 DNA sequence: TGTGCCAGCAGTTACCAGGACAGGGGGCGCGAGCAGTACTTC.

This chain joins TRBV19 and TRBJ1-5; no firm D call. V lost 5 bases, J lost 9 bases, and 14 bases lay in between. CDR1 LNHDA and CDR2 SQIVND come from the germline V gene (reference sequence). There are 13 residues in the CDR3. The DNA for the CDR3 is TGTGCCAGTAGTGAGGAAATTCGGGGGCCCCAGCATTTT. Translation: CASSEEIRGPQHF.

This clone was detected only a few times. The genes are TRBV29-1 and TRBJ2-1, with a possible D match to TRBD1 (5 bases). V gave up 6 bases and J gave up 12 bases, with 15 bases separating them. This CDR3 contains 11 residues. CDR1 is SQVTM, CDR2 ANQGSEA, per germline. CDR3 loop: CSVAAGLGQFF. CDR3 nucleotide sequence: TGCAGCGTCGCCGCAGGGTTGGGGCAGTTCTTC.

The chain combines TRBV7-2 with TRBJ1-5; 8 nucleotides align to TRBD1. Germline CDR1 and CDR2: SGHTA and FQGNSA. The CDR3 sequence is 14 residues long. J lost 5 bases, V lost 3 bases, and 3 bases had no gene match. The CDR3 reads CASSFQGAYQPQHF. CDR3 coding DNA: TGTGCCAGCAGCTTTCAGGGGGCGTATCAGCCCCAGCATTTT.

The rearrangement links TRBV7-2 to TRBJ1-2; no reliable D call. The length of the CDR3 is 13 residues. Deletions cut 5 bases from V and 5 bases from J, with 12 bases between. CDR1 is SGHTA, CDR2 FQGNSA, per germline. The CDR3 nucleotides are TGTGCCAGCAGCCTCGGTCGCGATTATGGCTACACCTTC. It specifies CASSLGRDYGYTF.